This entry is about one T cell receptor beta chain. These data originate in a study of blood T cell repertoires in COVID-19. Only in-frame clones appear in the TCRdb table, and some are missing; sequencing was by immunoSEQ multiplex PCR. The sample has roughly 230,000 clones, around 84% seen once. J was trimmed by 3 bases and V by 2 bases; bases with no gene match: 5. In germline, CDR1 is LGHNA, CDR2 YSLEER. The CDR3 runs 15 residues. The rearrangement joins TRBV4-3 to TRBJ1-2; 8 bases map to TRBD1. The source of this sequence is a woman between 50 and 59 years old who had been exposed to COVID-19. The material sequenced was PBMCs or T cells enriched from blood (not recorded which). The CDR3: CASSQTGGNYYGYTF. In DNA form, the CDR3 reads TGCGCCAGCAGCCAAACAGGGGGGAACTACTATGGCTACACCTTC.